One sample yielded the 12 T cell receptor beta chains listed below, sequenced in a study of control samples from healthy donors and cancer patients (dated by TCRdb to 2020 to 2021). The library was built by means of the immunoSEQ multiplex PCR assay. The table was pulled from immuneACCESS by TCRdb, which kept in-frame rearrangements only. Such tables lose some clones; where checked, under half of the loss comes from unresolved V genes, and the rest has no known cause. Within this sample are fewer than 200,000 clones, with approximately 90% of them counted one time only. The ten largest clones take up around 13% of the sample. Sample: blood. All receptors come from a young man in good health.

The rearrangement uses TRBV7-9 and TRBJ2-4; tentative D call: TRBD2 (6 bases). The ends were cut back, 10 bases at V and 9 bases at J, with 7 bases in the middle. Per germline, CDR1 SEHNR and CDR2 FQNEAQ (reference sequence). The CDR3 extends over 9 amino acids. Here the CDR3 DNA reads TGTGCCACCGGGAGCATTCAGTACTTC. Its translation: CATGSIQYF.

The V gene is TRBV2, the J gene TRBJ2-7; D assignment may be TRBD1 or TRBD2 (7 bases each). In germline, CDR1 is SNHLY, CDR2 FYNNEI. The length of the CDR3 is 14 residues. V was pared by 7 bases and J by 3 bases, with 16 bases between. DNA for the CDR3: TGTGCCAGCACCGGGGGGCAGGGGGGCTACGAGCAGTACTTC. The encoded protein is CASTGGQGGYEQYF. Together with reference TRBV2 and TRBJ2-7, the CDR3 gives the full variable domain: EPEVTQTPSHQVTQMGQEVILRCVPISNHLYFYWYRQILGQKVEFLVSFYNNEISEKSEIFDDQFSVERPDGSNFTLKIRSTKLEDSAMYFCASTGGQGGYEQYFGPGTRLTVT.

The chain uses TRBV5-8 and TRBJ1-2; 7 positions agree with TRBD1. After removal of 4 bases from V and 0 bases from J, the junction contained 9 bases not matched to a gene. CDR3 length: 16 residues. Germline CDR1 reads SGHTS; CDR2 reads YDEGEE. The CDR3 DNA reads TGTGCCAGCAGCGCAGGGGGTCCGGAGGCTAACTATGGCTACACCTTC. Translated, it gives CASSAGGPEANYGYTF.

The chain couples TRBV7-2 to TRBJ2-7, with 11 nucleotides matching TRBD1. With 5 bases clipped from V and 5 bases from J, the junction kept 5 bases outside the gene matches. Germline-derived CDR1 and CDR2 are SGHTA and FQGNSA. The CDR3 runs to 14 residues. The CDR3 nucleotides are TGTGCCAGCAGCGCCGGACAGGGGGCAGACGAGCAGTACTTC. It specifies CASSAGQGADEQYF.

V gene TRBV29-1 combines with J gene TRBJ2-6, with TRBD2 as a possible D gene (5 bases). Trimming removed 7 bases from V and 1 base from J, with 5 bases in between. The CDR3 sequence is 12 residues long. In germline, CDR1 is SQVTM, CDR2 ANQGSEA. CDR3 amino acids: CSGTSGANVLTF. The CDR3 DNA reads TGCAGCGGGACTTCTGGGGCCAACGTCCTGACTTTC.

This chain uses TRBV9 with TRBJ2-2; D remains unclear. V shed 4 bases and J shed 7 bases, with 14 bases lying between them. This CDR3 has 14 amino acids. Germline CDR1 is SGDLS and CDR2 is YYNGEE. The CDR3 DNA follows: TGTGCCAGCAGCCCGTGGCCGAGCAACGGGGAGCTGTTTTTT. This codes for CASSPWPSNGELFF.

This rearrangement joins TRBV7-2 to TRBJ2-1; 14 nucleotides line up with TRBD2. After removal of 3 bases from V and 7 bases from J, the junction contained 2 bases not matched to a gene. The CDR3 sequence is 15 residues long. CDR1 and CDR2 (germline): SGHTA, FQGNSA. This CDR3 is CASSLWTSGRNEQFF. DNA of the CDR3: TGTGCCAGCAGCTTGTGGACTAGCGGGAGGAATGAGCAGTTCTTC.

The V and J genes are TRBV7-9 and TRBJ1-6, with TRBD1 as a possible D gene (6 bases). V was pared by 5 bases and J by 10 bases, with 18 bases between. Germline V gene lookup returns CDR1 SEHNR and CDR2 FQNEAQ (reference sequence). The CDR3 loop spans 15 amino acids. For the CDR3, the DNA is TGTGCCAGCAGCGAACAGGGAGGCGGGAGCTCACCCCTCCACTTT. Translated, it gives CASSEQGGGSSPLHF.

This sequence joins TRBV7-2 and TRBJ1-4; possibly TRBD1 for D (5 bases). CDR1 is SGHTA and CDR2 is FQGNSA in the germline V gene. The CDR3 sequence is 15 residues long. Trimming took 2 bases from V and 3 from J, leaving 10 bases between them. This CDR3 is CASSLRQGANEKLFF. The CDR3 DNA follows: TGTGCCAGCAGCTTAAGGCAGGGCGCTAATGAAAAACTGTTTTTT.

J is TRBJ2-1 and V is TRBV29-1; 9 nucleotides align to TRBD1. There are 13 residues in the CDR3. Trimming at V came to 4 bases and at J to 8 bases, leaving 6 bases not matched to a gene. In germline, CDR1 is SQVTM, CDR2 ANQGSEA. In DNA form, the CDR3 reads TGCAGCGTTGGGGACAGGGTAGAAGATGAGCAGTTCTTC. Its protein product is CSVGDRVEDEQFF.

This clone occurred once. The genes are TRBV19 and TRBJ1-4; D is ambiguous. V lost 7 bases, J lost 10 bases, and 19 bases lay in between. CDR1 LNHDA and CDR2 SQIVND come from the germline V gene (reference sequence). This CDR3 is built from 14 residues. DNA for the CDR3: TGTGCCAGTACGCACAAGTCCCAGAGGCGAAAACTGTTTTTT. This sequence encodes CASTHKSQRRKLFF. Filled out from reference TRBV19 and TRBJ1-4, the complete variable domain reads DGGITQSPKYLFRKEGQNVTLSCEQNLNHDAMYWYRQDPGQGLRLIYYSQIVNDFQKGDIAEGYSVSREKKESFPLTVTSAQKNPTAFYLCASTHKSQRRKLFFGSGTQLSVL.

This sequence joins TRBV7-9 and TRBJ2-7; 9 bases are shared with TRBD1. This CDR3 region has 17 residues. CDR1 and CDR2 from the germline V gene are SEHNR and FQNEAQ (reference sequence). The V and J ends lost 1 base and 1 base, in that order; junction bases with no gene match: 8. DNA for the CDR3: TGTGCCAGCAGCTTAGGGACAGGGGAGGTCGGGTCCTACGAGCAGTACTTC. Its translation: CASSLGTGEVGSYEQYF.